This passage covers 10 T cell receptor beta chains from one sample sequenced in a study of cytomegalovirus exposure and HLA in healthy donors (dated by TCRdb to between 2016 and 2019). Receptor libraries were prepared by the immunoSEQ multiplex PCR assay. The multiplex PCR relied on a mix of 60 forward primers for TCR Vbeta segments and 13 reverse primers for TCR Jbeta segments. As stored in TCRdb, this immuneACCESS dataset retains in-frame rearrangements with V and J assigned. A fraction of the clones does not appear; measured against another copy, unresolved V genes explain less than half of the discrepancy, and the remainder lacks a known reason. Recorded for this sample are approximately 90,000 clones; 77% of them occurred a single time. The ten largest clones take up roughly 3.5% of the sample. Sequencing used PBMCs. The receptor source for this set is a man aged 25 to 40 in good health and CMV-seronegative.

The chain uses TRBV4-2 and TRBJ2-5; D is perhaps TRBD1 (6 bases). Trimming pared 4 bases from V and 0 bases from J, leaving 15 bases between. In germline, CDR1 is LGHNA, CDR2 YNFKEQ. There are 16 residues in the CDR3. The CDR3, as DNA: TGTGCCAGCAGCCCGGGTCTGGGGGCGAACCAAGAGACCCAGTACTTC. This sequence encodes CASSPGLGANQETQYF.

The chain is built from TRBV2 and TRBJ2-1, with 12 bases that match TRBD2. V lost 6 bases to trimming and J lost 4 bases; unmatched junction nucleotides: 4. In germline, CDR1 is SNHLY, CDR2 FYNNEI. The CDR3 covers 15 residues. CDR3 sequence: CASRALAGGYNEQFF. The CDR3 DNA is TGTGCCAGCAGAGCACTAGCGGGAGGATACAATGAGCAGTTCTTC.

The chain links TRBV6-5 to TRBJ1-5; 9 bases line up with TRBD1. Trimming cost V 4 bases and J 4 bases; bases outside gene matches: 5. CDR1 and CDR2 (germline): MNHEY, SVGAGI. The CDR3 totals 15 residues. The CDR3 region has the DNA TGTGCCAGCAGTTCTGACAGGGGGAGTAATCAGCCCCAGCATTTT. Translated: CASSSDRGSNQPQHF.

This chain uses TRBV10-3 with TRBJ2-7; the match to TRBD1 covers 8 bases. Unmatched junction bases numbered 14, after V lost 2 bases and J lost 5 bases. CDR3 size: 17 residues. In germline, CDR1 is ENHRY, CDR2 SYGVKD. This chain's CDR3 is CAISEQFNVQGGNEQYF. In DNA, the CDR3 is TGTGCCATCAGTGAGCAGTTTAACGTACAGGGGGGAAACGAGCAGTACTTC.

A few counts support this clone. The J gene is TRBJ1-1, the V gene TRBV10-3; D perhaps matches TRBD1 (5 bases). With 0 bases removed from V and 10 bases from J, the gap between germline ends came to 15 bases. The germline V gene has CDR1 ENHRY and CDR2 SYGVKD. The CDR3 length is 14 residues. The CDR3 spells CAISESVLGEGAFF. In DNA form, the CDR3 reads TGTGCCATCAGTGAGTCCGTTTTGGGGGAGGGAGCTTTCTTT.

The V gene is TRBV5-1, the J gene TRBJ1-5, with D perhaps matching TRBD1 (6 bases). The CDR3 runs to 13 residues. Trimming stripped 0 bases from V and 7 bases from J, with 8 bases between. Germline CDR1 SGHRS, CDR2 YFSETQ. CDR3 DNA sequence: TGCGCCAGCAGCTTGGAAGGGGGACAGCCCCAGCATTTT. This encodes CASSLEGGQPQHF. Full variable domain (rest looked up from reference TRBV5-1 and TRBJ1-5): KAGVTQTPRYLIKTRGQQVTLSCSPISGHRSVSWYQQTPGQGLQFLFEYFSETQRNKGNFPGRFSGRQFSNSRSEMNVSTLELGDSALYLCASSLEGGQPQHFGDGTRLSIL.

The V call is TRBV7-6, the J call TRBJ2-7; D possibly corresponds to TRBD1 (5 bases). Germline values: CDR1 SGHVS, CDR2 FNYEAQ. This CDR3 contains 13 residues. Deletions cut 2 bases from V and 4 bases from J, with 9 bases between. The CDR3 protein is CASSLQGGYEQYF. Here the CDR3 DNA reads TGTGCCAGCAGCTTACAGGGTGGGTACGAGCAGTACTTC.

This clone was detected only once. The V call is TRBV28, the J call TRBJ1-2, with 8 bases aligning to TRBD1. After removal of 1 base from V and 8 bases from J, the junction contained 18 bases not matched to a gene. The CDR3 length is 18 residues. Germline V gene lookup returns CDR1 MDHEN and CDR2 SYDVKM. DNA of the CDR3: TGTGCCAGCAGTTTATATTCGGGGCAGGGGGCCCTAGTCGGAGGCTACACCTTC. It is translated as CASSLYSGQGALVGGYTF.

The chain uses TRBV5-4 and TRBJ2-3; TRBD2 matches 8 bases. Germline CDR1 SGHNT, CDR2 YYREEE (reference sequence). The CDR3 spans 15 residues. The V and J ends lost 1 base and 2 bases, in that order; junction bases with no gene match: 3. CDR3 region: CASSLTSGTTDTQYF. The CDR3 DNA reads as TGTGCCAGCAGCTTGACTAGCGGCACCACAGATACGCAGTATTTT.

The count of this clone is one. This chain uses TRBV10-3 with TRBJ2-1; TRBD2 aligns across 8 bases. CDR3 length: 15 amino acids. The V gene end was trimmed by 11 bases and the J gene end by 4 bases; junction bases not matched to a gene: 13. Germline V gene data show CDR1 as ENHRY and CDR2 as SYGVKD. CDR3 nucleotides: TGTGCCGCGCGTTTAGGACTAGCCAATTACAATGAGCAGTTCTTC. Its protein is CAARLGLANYNEQFF.